Shown below are 7 T cell receptor beta chains from a single sample sequenced in a study of blood T cell repertoires in COVID-19. Repertoires were generated with immunoSEQ multiplex PCR, while TCRdb's copy carries only in-frame clones and drops some. The data hold a few hundred thousand clones, with approximately 88% observed a single time. The material sequenced was peripheral blood. The source is a woman in her 70s with COVID-19, enrolled during active disease.

V is TRBV9 and J is TRBJ2-5; 10 nucleotides match TRBD2. The length of the CDR3 is 15 residues. The V gene's germline CDR1 is SGDLS and CDR2 YYNGEE. With V trimmed by 4 bases and J by 4 bases, 7 bases remained unmatched. CDR3: CASSPSGLAAETQYF. CDR3 DNA: TGTGCCAGCAGCCCGAGCGGACTAGCGGCAGAGACCCAGTACTTC.

The chain links TRBV11-2 to TRBJ2-5; 8 bases fit TRBD1. Germline V gene sequence: CDR1 SGHAT, CDR2 FQNNGV. V lost 1 base to trimming and J lost 2 bases; unmatched junction nucleotides: 0. The CDR3 contains 14 residues. The CDR3 region is CASSLGTGQETQYF. The CDR3 DNA reads as TGTGCCAGCAGCTTAGGGACAGGGCAAGAGACCCAGTACTTC.

CDR3 in amino acids: CASSLSGRTSTDTQYF. CDR3 nucleotides: TGTGCCAGCAGCCTAAGCGGGAGGACTAGCACAGATACGCAGTATTTT. This chain links TRBV7-3 with TRBJ2-3; 9 bases match TRBD2. Germline V CDR1 and CDR2: SGHTA, FQGTGA. The CDR3 contains 16 residues. The J segment lost 0 bases and the V segment lost 5 bases, leaving 6 bases of the junction unmatched.

The chain is built from TRBV6-5 and TRBJ1-1; the D gene is possibly TRBD1 (6 bases). V lost 0 bases and J 4 bases, leaving 15 bases between the germline ends. The germline gives CDR1 MNHEY, CDR2 SVGAGI. This CDR3 has 16 residues. CDR3 loop: CASSYSFVARGTEAFF. For the CDR3, the DNA is TGTGCCAGCAGTTACTCGTTTGTCGCCAGGGGCACTGAAGCTTTCTTT.

The chain couples TRBV25-1 to TRBJ1-2, with D unclear. Trimming stripped 3 bases from V and 1 base from J, with 12 bases between. Germline CDR1 is MGHDK and CDR2 is SYGVNS. The CDR3 has 15 residues. DNA for the CDR3: TGTGCCAGCAGTGATTACCCCACGGGTAACTATGGCTACACCTTC. It codes for CASSDYPTGNYGYTF.

The chain couples TRBV6-1 to TRBJ1-1; no firm D call. The germline CDR1 and CDR2 sequences are MNHNS and SASEGT. Deletions cut 3 bases from V and 5 bases from J, with 10 bases between. The CDR3 is 13 residues long. The CDR3 here is CASSDGRGTEAFF. The CDR3 nucleotides are TGTGCCAGCAGTGATGGGCGGGGTACTGAAGCTTTCTTT.

The chain links TRBV24-1 to TRBJ2-5, with D uncertain. Germline V gene data show CDR1 as KGHDR and CDR2 as SFDVKD. The CDR3 consists of 13 residues. V dropped 1 base and J dropped 5 bases, with 7 bases sitting between them. In DNA form, the CDR3 reads TGTGCCACCAGTGATTTAGTGCAGGAGACCCAGTACTTC. This codes for CATSDLVQETQYF.